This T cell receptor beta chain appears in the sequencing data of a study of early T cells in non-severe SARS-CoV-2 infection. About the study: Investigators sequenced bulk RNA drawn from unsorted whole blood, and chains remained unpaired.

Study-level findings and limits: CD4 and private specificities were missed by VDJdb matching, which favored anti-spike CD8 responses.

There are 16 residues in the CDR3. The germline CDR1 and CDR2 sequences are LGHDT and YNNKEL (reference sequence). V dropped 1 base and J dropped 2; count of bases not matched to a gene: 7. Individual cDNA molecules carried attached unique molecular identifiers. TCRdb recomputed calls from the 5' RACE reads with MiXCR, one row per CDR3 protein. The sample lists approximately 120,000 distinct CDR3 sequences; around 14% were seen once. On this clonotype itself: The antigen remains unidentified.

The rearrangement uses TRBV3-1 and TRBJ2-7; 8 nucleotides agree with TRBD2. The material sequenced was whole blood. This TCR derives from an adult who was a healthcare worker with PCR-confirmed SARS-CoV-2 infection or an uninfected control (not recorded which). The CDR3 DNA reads TGTGCCAGCAGCCAAGTGAGCGGGGGCCGACCCTACGAGCAGTACTTC. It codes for CASSQVSGGRPYEQYF.